This T cell receptor (beta chain) stems from a study of T cell responses to AZD1222 COVID-19 vaccine. CDR1 is SQVTM and CDR2 is ANQGSEA in the germline V gene. The CDR3 is 13 amino acids. V was shortened by 4 bases and J by 0 bases, with 9 bases between the two germline ends. Measured with immunoSEQ multiplex PCR; TCRdb has only the in-frame clones, and not every one. The data hold approximately 120,000 clones, with more than 75% observed a single time. Source: peripheral blood, taken 28 days after the second AZD1222 dose. V usage is TRBV29-1 and J usage is TRBJ1-2, with a tentative D call TRBD1 (6 bases). The sequence was collected from an adult who received the AZD1222 COVID-19 vaccine. CDR3 bases: TGCAGCGTTGGAGGGACATCTAACTATGGCTACACCTTC. Translating gives CSVGGTSNYGYTF.